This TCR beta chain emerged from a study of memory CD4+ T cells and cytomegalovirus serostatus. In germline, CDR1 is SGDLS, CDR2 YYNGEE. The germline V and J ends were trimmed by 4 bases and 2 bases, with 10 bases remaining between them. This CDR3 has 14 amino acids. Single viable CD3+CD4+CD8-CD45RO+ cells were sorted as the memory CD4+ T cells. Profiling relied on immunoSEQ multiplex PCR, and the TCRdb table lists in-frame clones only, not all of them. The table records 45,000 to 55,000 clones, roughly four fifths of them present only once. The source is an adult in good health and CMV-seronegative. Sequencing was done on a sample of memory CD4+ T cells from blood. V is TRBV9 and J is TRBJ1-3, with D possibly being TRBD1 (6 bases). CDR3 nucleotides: TGTGCCAGCAGCACCCAGGGGCCTGGAAACACCATATATTTT. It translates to CASSTQGPGNTIYF.